This T cell receptor beta chain comes out of a study of shared clonotypes between healthy human individuals. Whole-study findings and limits: Expectations were that clonotype sharing among donors would be affected by sequencing depth. Incomplete sequencing of sorted subsets was indicated by rarefaction despite large depth. It was the few donors that limited the genetic and exposure-history diversity represented.

As regards this clone: Its antigen is not known.

Assay used: immunoSEQ multiplex PCR; TCRdb lists only in-frame clones, some missing. Of approximately 1.9 million clones listed, 93% were seen once; the top ten hold around 1.7%. CD45RO-negative, CCR7-positively selected cells formed the naive CD8 fraction, excluding terminally differentiated effector memory CD45RA+ cells. Within Nashville, Tennessee resided all donors, each a Caucasian adult. The germline V gene has CDR1 MDHEN and CDR2 SYDVKM. V lost 6 bases to trimming and J lost 1 base, with 9 bases between them. The CDR3 covers 13 residues. J is TRBJ1-1 and V is TRBV28; D not resolved. The material sequenced was naive CD8+ T cells from PBMCs. The TCR originated in a man between 18 and 35 years old in good health. Some clones in this sample may be carry-over from other donors' samples. The chain's CDR3 is CASRLYRNTEAFF. The CDR3 nucleotides read TGTGCCAGCAGGTTGTATCGGAACACTGAAGCTTTCTTT.